The clone carrying this T cell receptor (beta chain) is a singleton in its sample. Sequencing used immunoSEQ multiplex PCR; TCRdb keeps in-frame clones, though not all of them. The sample gives about 95,000 clones, around 85% of which show up once; 25% is in the top ten. The entry originates in a study of blood T cell repertoires in COVID-19. Material for sequencing was peripheral blood. This clonotype was obtained from an elderly man with active or convalescent COVID-19.

DNA of the CDR3: TGCAGTGCTCCCGGGGTTGAAGCTTTCTTT. Amino acid sequence: CSAPGVEAFF. V usage is TRBV20-1 and J usage is TRBJ1-1; the D is unclear. Germline CDR1 DFQATT, CDR2 SNEGSKA (reference sequence). This CDR3 contains 10 residues. Trimming left V 5 bases short and J 7 bases short, with 8 bases between.